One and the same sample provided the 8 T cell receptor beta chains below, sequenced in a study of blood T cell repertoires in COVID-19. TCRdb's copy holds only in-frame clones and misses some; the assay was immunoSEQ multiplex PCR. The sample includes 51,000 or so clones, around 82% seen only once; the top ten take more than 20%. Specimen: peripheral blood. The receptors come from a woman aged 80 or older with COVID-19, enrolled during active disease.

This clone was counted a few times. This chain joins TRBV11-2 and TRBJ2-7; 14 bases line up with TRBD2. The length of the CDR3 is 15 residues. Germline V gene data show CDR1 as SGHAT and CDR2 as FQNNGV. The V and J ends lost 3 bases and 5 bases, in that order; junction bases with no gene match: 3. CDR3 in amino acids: CASSLGTSGSNEQYF. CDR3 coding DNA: TGTGCCAGCAGCTTGGGGACTAGCGGGAGTAACGAGCAGTACTTC. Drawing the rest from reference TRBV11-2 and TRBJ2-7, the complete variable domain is EAGVAQSPRYKIIEKRQSVAFWCNPISGHATLYWYQQILGQGPKLLIQFQNNGVVDDSQLPKDRFSAERLKGVDSTLKIQPAKLEDSAVYLCASSLGTSGSNEQYFGPGTRLTVT.

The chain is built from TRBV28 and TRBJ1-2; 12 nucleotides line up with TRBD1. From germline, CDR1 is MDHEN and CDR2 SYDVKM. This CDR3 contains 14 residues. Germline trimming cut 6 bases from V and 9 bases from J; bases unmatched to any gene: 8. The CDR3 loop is CASRPGTGGGSYTF. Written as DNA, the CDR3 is TGTGCCAGCAGACCGGGGACAGGGGGCGGAAGCTACACCTTC.

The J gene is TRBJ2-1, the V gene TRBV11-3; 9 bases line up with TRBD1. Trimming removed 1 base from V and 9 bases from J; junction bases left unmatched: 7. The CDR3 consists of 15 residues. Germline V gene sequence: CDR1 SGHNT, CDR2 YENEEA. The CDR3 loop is CASSLGGTGQGEQFF. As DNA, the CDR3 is TGTGCCAGCAGCTTAGGCGGGACAGGGCAGGGTGAGCAGTTCTTC.

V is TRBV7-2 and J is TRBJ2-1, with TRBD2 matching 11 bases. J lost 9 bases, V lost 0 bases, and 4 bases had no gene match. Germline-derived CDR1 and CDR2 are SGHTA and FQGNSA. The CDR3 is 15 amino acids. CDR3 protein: CASSLASGRAGEQFF. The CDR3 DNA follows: TGTGCCAGCAGCTTAGCTAGCGGGAGGGCCGGTGAGCAGTTCTTC.

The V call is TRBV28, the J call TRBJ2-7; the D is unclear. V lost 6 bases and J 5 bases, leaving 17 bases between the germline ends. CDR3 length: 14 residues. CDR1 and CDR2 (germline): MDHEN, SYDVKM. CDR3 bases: TGTGCCAGCAGCCCCTGGCCATCTGAAGACGAGCAGTACTTC. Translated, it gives CASSPWPSEDEQYF.

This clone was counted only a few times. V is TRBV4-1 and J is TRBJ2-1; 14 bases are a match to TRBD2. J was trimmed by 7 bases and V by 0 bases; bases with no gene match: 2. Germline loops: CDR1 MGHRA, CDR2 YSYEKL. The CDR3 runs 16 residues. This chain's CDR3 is CASSQEGLAGANEQFF. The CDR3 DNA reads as TGCGCCAGCAGCCAAGAGGGACTAGCGGGAGCGAATGAGCAGTTCTTC.

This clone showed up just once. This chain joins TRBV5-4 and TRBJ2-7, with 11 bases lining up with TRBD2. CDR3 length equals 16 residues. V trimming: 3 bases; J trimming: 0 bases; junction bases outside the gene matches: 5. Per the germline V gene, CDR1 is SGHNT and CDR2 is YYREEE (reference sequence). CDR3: CASSSKTSGTSYEQYF. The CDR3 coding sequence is TGTGCCAGCAGCTCCAAGACTAGCGGGACCTCCTACGAGCAGTACTTC. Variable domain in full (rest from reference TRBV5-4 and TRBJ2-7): ETGVTQSPTHLIKTRGQQVTLRCSSQSGHNTVSWYQQALGQGPQFIFQYYREEENGRGNFPPRFSGLQFPNYSSELNVNALELDDSALYLCASSSKTSGTSYEQYFGPGTRLTVT.

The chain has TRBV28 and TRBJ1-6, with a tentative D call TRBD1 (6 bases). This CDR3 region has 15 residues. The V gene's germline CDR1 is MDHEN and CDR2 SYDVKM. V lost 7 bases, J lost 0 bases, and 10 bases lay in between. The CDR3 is CASIGQSSYNSPLHF. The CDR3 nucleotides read TGTGCCAGCATAGGACAGAGCTCCTATAATTCACCCCTCCACTTT.